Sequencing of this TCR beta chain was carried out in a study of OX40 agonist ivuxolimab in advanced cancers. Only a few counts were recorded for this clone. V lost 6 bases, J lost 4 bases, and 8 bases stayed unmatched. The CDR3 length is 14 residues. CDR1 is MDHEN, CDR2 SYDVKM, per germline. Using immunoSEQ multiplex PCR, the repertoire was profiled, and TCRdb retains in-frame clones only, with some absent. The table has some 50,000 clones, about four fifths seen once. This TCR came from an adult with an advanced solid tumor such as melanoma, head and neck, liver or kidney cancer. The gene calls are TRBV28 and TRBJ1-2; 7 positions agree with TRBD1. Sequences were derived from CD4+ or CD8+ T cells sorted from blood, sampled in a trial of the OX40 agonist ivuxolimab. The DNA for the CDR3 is TGTGCCAGCAGGATGACAGGGTTGTCCTATGGCTACACCTTC. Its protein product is CASRMTGLSYGYTF.